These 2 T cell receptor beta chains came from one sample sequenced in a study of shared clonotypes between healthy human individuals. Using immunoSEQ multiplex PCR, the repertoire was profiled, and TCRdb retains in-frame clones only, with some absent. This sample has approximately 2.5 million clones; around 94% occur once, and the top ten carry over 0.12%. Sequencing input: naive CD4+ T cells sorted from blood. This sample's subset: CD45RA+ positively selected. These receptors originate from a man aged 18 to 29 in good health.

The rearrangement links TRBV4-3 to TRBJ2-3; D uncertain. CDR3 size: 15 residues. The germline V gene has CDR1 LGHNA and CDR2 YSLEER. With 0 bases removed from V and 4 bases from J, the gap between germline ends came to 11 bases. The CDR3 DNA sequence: TGCGCCAGCAGCCAAGATGAGGCAGGCCCAGATACGCAGTATTTT. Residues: CASSQDEAGPDTQYF.

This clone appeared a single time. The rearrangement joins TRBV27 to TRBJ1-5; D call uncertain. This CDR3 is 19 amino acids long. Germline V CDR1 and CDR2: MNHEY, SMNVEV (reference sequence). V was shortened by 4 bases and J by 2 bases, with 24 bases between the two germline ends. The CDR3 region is CASSSVFSPGVVRNQPQHF. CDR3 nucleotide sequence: TGTGCCAGCAGTTCGGTATTTTCACCCGGTGTGGTCCGCAATCAGCCCCAGCATTTT.